This T cell receptor beta chain was captured by sequencing in a study of blood T cell repertoires in COVID-19. About the study: COVID-19 samples from acute and convalescent phases originated in the United States, Italy and Spain.

As handled by the study authors: Quantification of nucleated cells was approximated via reference gene primer amplification. TCRdb's table, derived via immunoSEQ multiplex PCR, lists solely in-frame clones and lacks some. The V and J calls and clone size are taken from that table; D and trimming were inferred from the DNA. The sample has 150,000 to 200,000 clones; around 76% are singletons. The study recruited people aged roughly 18 to 100 years across around 24 US areas. V shed 2 bases and J 4 bases; nucleotides not matched to a gene: 6. From germline, CDR1 is SGDLS and CDR2 YYNGEE. The CDR3 is made up of 15 amino acids.

The TCR was taken from a woman aged 50 to 65 with acute COVID-19. Material: PBMCs or T cells enriched from blood (not recorded which). The rearrangement links TRBV9 to TRBJ1-1; 9 nucleotides match TRBD1. CDR3 DNA sequence: TGTGCCAGCAGCGTCCTAGGGACAGGGATCACTGAAGCTTTCTTT. It codes for CASSVLGTGITEAFF. Using reference TRBV9 and TRBJ1-1 for the parts outside the CDR3, the full variable domain is DSGVTQTPKHLITATGQRVTLRCSPRSGDLSVYWYQQSLDQGLQFLIQYYNGEERAKGNILERFSAQQFPDLHSELNLSSLELGDSALYFCASSVLGTGITEAFFGQGTRLTVV.